This TCR beta chain is drawn from a study of shared clonotypes between healthy human individuals. This CDR3 contains 13 residues. V shed 2 bases and J shed 6 bases, with 11 bases lying between them. Per germline, CDR1 MNHEY and CDR2 SVGAGI. Assay: immunoSEQ multiplex PCR; the TCRdb copy retains only in-frame clones and omits some. The sample has hundreds of thousands of clones, approximately 96% seen once. Naive CD8 cells were CD45RO-negative, positively selected for CCR7, excluding terminally differentiated effector memory CD45RA+ cells. This rearrangement joins TRBV6-5 to TRBJ2-7; maybe TRBD2 (6 bases). This receptor was taken from a woman aged 25 to 39 in good health. The sample taken for sequencing was naive CD8+ T cells sorted from blood. CDR3 in DNA: TGTGCCAGCAGTTACGTTGACGGGGGCGAGCAGTACTTC. It specifies CASSYVDGGEQYF.